The present T cell receptor beta chain was sequenced within a study of breast tumors, draining lymph nodes, adjacent tissues. Study-level points and caveats: Luminal-like breast cancer showed significantly higher tumor–nontumor repertoire similarity than basal-like. That most tumor T cells come from lymph nodes remained unproven. Tumor TCR diversity was below lymph nodes but above nontumor tissue.

A remark on this clonotype: Its antigen is not known.

TCRdb re-called the multiplex PCR reads with MiXCR, one entry per CDR3 protein. The sample has 60,000 to 75,000 distinct CDR3 sequences; approximately 62% are singletons. V was clipped by 5 bases and J by 2 bases, with 10 bases between them. The germline gives CDR1 DFQATT, CDR2 SNEGSKA (reference sequence). The CDR3 has 13 residues. The chain links TRBV20-1 to TRBJ2-1, with D perhaps TRBD1 (5 bases). Sequences were obtained from breast tumor tissue. The TCR was taken from a female donor with breast cancer. Some clones in this sample may be carry-over from other donors' samples. Here the CDR3 DNA reads TGCAGTGCTTTAGGGGTGGCCTACAATGAGCAGTTCTTC. It is translated as CSALGVAYNEQFF.